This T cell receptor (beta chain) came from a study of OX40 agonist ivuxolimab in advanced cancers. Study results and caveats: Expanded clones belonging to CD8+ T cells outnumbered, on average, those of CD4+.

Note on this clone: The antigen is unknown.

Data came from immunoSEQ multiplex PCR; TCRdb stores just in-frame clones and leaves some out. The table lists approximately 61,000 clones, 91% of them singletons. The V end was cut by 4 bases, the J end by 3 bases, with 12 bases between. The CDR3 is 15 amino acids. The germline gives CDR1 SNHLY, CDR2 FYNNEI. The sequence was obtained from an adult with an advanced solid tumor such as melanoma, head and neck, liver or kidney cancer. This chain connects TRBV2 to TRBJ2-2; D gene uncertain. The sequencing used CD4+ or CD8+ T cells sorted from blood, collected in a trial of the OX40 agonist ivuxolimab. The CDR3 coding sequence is TGTGCCAGCAGTGCGTCCCTTCCTTACACCGGGGAGCTGTTTTTT. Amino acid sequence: CASSASLPYTGELFF.